This record covers a single T cell receptor (beta chain). This sample was taken from a study of T cell responses to AZD1222 COVID-19 vaccine. This CDR3 has 16 amino acids. In germline, CDR1 is SGHTA, CDR2 FQGNSA. V gave up 5 bases and J gave up 5 bases, with 21 bases separating them. Only in-frame clones appear in the TCRdb table, and some are missing; sequencing was by immunoSEQ multiplex PCR. This sample has roughly 83,000 clones; about 84% occur once, and the top ten carry over 8%. The chain has TRBV7-2 and TRBJ2-5; D is tentatively TRBD1 or TRBD2 (7 bases each). This receptor was taken from an adult in good health. The sequencing here drew on peripheral blood, taken on day 0 of AZD1222 vaccination. The CDR3 bases are TGTGCCAGCAGCCAGATCCGGGGGGCAGGGGGTGAGACCCAGTACTTC. Amino acids: CASSQIRGAGGETQYF.